A selection of T cell receptor beta chains follows, all from one sample in a study of vaccination and CD4 T cells after COVID-19. Their target antigens are unknown. From the PCR reads, TCRdb called clonotypes with MiXCR, one entry per CDR3 protein. The data show 20,000 to 25,000 distinct CDR3 sequences, with about 48% seen just once and more than 3.5% held by the top ten. Sequenced sample: CD4+ T cells from blood, cultured in vitro. The receptors here all came from a human donor who had recovered from COVID-19. Each CDR3 is given with its conserved first and last residue. Each record gives: clone size, J gene, D gene, V gene, CDR3 protein, CDR3 DNA. D genes are given only for firm matches. Expanded clones are given a class, and other clones once, few, many or no size at all.

.	TRBJ1-2	TRBD1	TRBV5-1	CASSNTGTGGADGYTF	TGCGCCAGCAGCAACACCGGGACAGGGGGCGCCGATGGCTACACCTTC
.	TRBJ2-7	TRBD2	TRBV11-3	CASSLGLAGPGEQYF	TGTGCCAGCAGCTTAGGACTAGCGGGACCCGGGGAGCAGTACTTC
.	TRBJ2-5	TRBD2	TRBV2	CASKSTSGVPAETQYF	TGTGCCAGCAAATCGACTAGCGGGGTTCCGGCGGAGACCCAGTACTTC
.	TRBJ2-7	.	TRBV2	CASSYGDPSYEQYF	TGTGCCAGCAGTTACGGGGACCCTTCCTACGAGCAGTACTTC
.	TRBJ1-2	.	TRBV19	CASNQGNYGYTF	TGTGCCAGTAACCAGGGGAACTATGGCTACACCTTC
few	TRBJ1-1	TRBD1	TRBV7-9	CASSQGQGETEAFF	TGTGCCAGCAGCCAAGGACAGGGGGAAACTGAAGCTTTCTTT
once	TRBJ2-3	.	TRBV18	CASSPVDTQYF	TGTGCCAGCTCACCGGTGGATACGCAGTATTTT
.	TRBJ2-5	TRBD1	TRBV7-9	CASSATGGAAYQETQYF	TGTGCCAGCAGCGCCACAGGGGGCGCCGCGTACCAAGAGACCCAGTACTTC
.	TRBJ2-2	.	TRBV12-3/TRBV12-4	CASSPGNGELFF	TGTGCCAGCAGTCCGGGCAACGGGGAGCTGTTTTTT
few	TRBJ1-1	.	TRBV7-8	CASSLAFRARMNTEAFF	TGTGCCAGCAGCTTAGCCTTCCGGGCTAGAATGAACACTGAAGCTTTCTTT
once	TRBJ1-1	.	TRBV19	CASSIETRNTEAFF	TGTGCCAGTAGTATTGAAACACGGAACACTGAAGCTTTCTTT
.	TRBJ2-5	.	TRBV11-2	CASSSDPTGLKTQYF	TGTGCCAGCAGCTCAGATCCGACGGGATTAAAGACCCAGTACTTC
.	TRBJ2-2	.	TRBV28	CASSHAGRADTGELFF	TGTGCCAGCAGCCACGCCGGCAGGGCCGACACCGGGGAGCTGTTTTTT
.	TRBJ2-1	TRBD2	TRBV6-5	CASSYLTPGLARYNEQFF	TGTGCCAGCAGTTACCTGACCCCGGGACTAGCGAGGTACAATGAGCAGTTCTTC
few	TRBJ2-7	.	TRBV6-2/TRBV6-3	CASTPGVLASYEQYF	TGTGCCAGCACTCCGGGGGTCCTTGCCTCCTACGAGCAGTACTTC
.	TRBJ1-2	.	TRBV6-1	CASSEAYSAGAYGYTF	TGTGCCAGCAGTGAAGCCTATAGTGCAGGGGCCTATGGCTACACCTTC
.	TRBJ1-5	.	TRBV2	CASSEQPNQPQHF	TGTGCCAGCAGTGAGCAGCCAAATCAGCCCCAGCATTTT
.	TRBJ1-1	TRBD1	TRBV5-1	CASSWTGGTEAFF	TGCGCCAGCAGCTGGACAGGGGGCACTGAAGCTTTCTTT
medium-sized	TRBJ1-1	TRBD1	TRBV20-1	CSARNRGRNTEAFF	TGCAGTGCTAGAAACAGGGGAAGGAACACTGAAGCTTTCTTT
.	TRBJ2-7	.	TRBV20-1	CSASSRRLVGYEQYF	TGCAGTGCTAGCTCTAGGAGGCTAGTAGGGTACGAGCAGTACTTC
.	TRBJ1-6	.	TRBV6-2/TRBV6-3	CASTPLAAVSPLHF	TGTGCCAGCACCCCCCTCGCCGCGGTCTCACCCCTCCACTTT
few	TRBJ1-5	.	TRBV6-2/TRBV6-3	CASSYKLAGKGNQPQHF	TGTGCCAGCAGTTACAAGTTAGCGGGGAAAGGCAATCAGCCCCAGCATTTT
.	TRBJ2-7	TRBD2	TRBV5-1	CASSFSGDGEQYF	TGCGCCAGCAGCTTTAGCGGGGATGGCGAGCAGTACTTC
few	TRBJ1-3	.	TRBV20-1	CSAGPPLGGDTIYF	TGCAGTGCTGGACCACCACTCGGGGGGGACACCATATATTTT
.	TRBJ2-2	TRBD2	TRBV29-1	CSARTSGNTGELFF	TGCAGCGCGCGGACTAGCGGGAACACCGGGGAGCTGTTTTTT
.	TRBJ1-3	.	TRBV7-2	CASSAPGTTIYF	TGTGCCAGCAGCGCGCCCGGGACCACCATATATTTT
.	TRBJ1-2	.	TRBV28	CASSLRGAGYTF	TGTGCCAGCAGTTTACGAGGGGCCGGCTACACCTTC
.	TRBJ2-3	.	TRBV20-1	CSASPLGKVTDTQYF	TGCAGTGCTAGTCCCTTGGGCAAGGTGACAGATACGCAGTATTTT
.	TRBJ1-1	.	TRBV4-3	CASSQESYTGYTEAFF	TGCGCCAGCAGCCAAGAGAGTTATACAGGGTACACTGAAGCTTTCTTT
.	TRBJ1-1	.	TRBV7-2	CASSFTGTLSNTEAFF	TGTGCCAGCAGCTTTACCGGGACTTTGTCGAACACTGAAGCTTTCTTT
.	TRBJ2-2	TRBD1	TRBV11-3	CASSPRGQVNTGELFF	TGTGCCAGCAGCCCCCGTGGACAGGTGAACACCGGGGAGCTGTTTTTT
.	TRBJ2-5	.	TRBV7-3	CASSPQAGETQYF	TGTGCCAGCAGCCCACAAGCCGGAGAGACCCAGTACTTC
.	TRBJ1-6	.	TRBV6-5	CASSYGGSNSPLHF	TGTGCCAGCAGTTACGGGGGCAGTAATTCACCCCTCCACTTT
.	TRBJ1-2	.	TRBV6-1	CASSEGALSYGYTF	TGTGCCAGCAGTGAGGGAGCCCTATCCTATGGCTACACCTTC
few	TRBJ1-1	TRBD1	TRBV27	CASSLGTGHTEAFF	TGTGCCAGCAGTTTAGGGACAGGTCACACTGAAGCTTTCTTT
few	TRBJ2-7	.	TRBV19	CASSIPGSYEQYF	TGTGCCAGTAGTATTCCAGGGAGTTACGAGCAGTACTTC
.	TRBJ1-2	.	TRBV6-1	CASSPGGSSANYGYTF	TGTGCCAGCAGCCCCGGGGGGAGTTCAGCTAACTATGGCTACACCTTC
few	TRBJ1-1	TRBD1	TRBV7-2	CASSLDGTGNTEAFF	TGTGCCAGCAGCTTAGATGGGACAGGGAACACTGAAGCTTTCTTT
few	TRBJ1-6	TRBD1	TRBV19	CASSTQQGADSPLHF	TGTGCCAGTAGTACCCAACAGGGGGCAGATTCACCCCTCCACTTT
.	TRBJ2-2	TRBD2	TRBV7-9	CASSPREGPNTGELFF	TGTGCCAGCAGCCCCCGGGAGGGCCCGAACACCGGGGAGCTGTTTTTT
.	TRBJ1-5	TRBD1	TRBV19	CASSMEGANQPQHF	TGTGCCAGTAGTATGGAGGGGGCCAATCAGCCCCAGCATTTT
once	TRBJ2-2	TRBD1	TRBV24-1	CATRGQGAETGELFF	TGTGCCACCAGGGGGCAGGGGGCAGAGACCGGGGAGCTGTTTTTT
.	TRBJ1-5	TRBD1	TRBV19	CASSNRTGTVGQPQHF	TGTGCCAGTAGTAACCGGACAGGGACGGTAGGTCAGCCCCAGCATTTT
.	TRBJ1-2	.	TRBV6-1	CASRLRGFLYGYTF	TGTGCCAGCAGATTACGGGGGTTTTTATATGGCTACACCTTC
.	TRBJ2-7	.	TRBV7-2	CASSPDRNYLTYEQYF	TGTGCCAGCAGCCCTGACCGGAATTACTTAACCTACGAGCAGTACTTC
few	TRBJ2-1	TRBD1	TRBV19	CASSRGQGYNEQFF	TGTGCCAGTAGTAGGGGACAGGGTTACAATGAGCAGTTCTTC
.	TRBJ1-1	TRBD1	TRBV11-2	CASSTDREGDAFF	TGTGCCAGCAGCACGGACAGGGAAGGTGACGCTTTCTTT
few	TRBJ2-3	.	TRBV7-9	CAIRGVDTQYF	TGTGCCATTAGGGGGGTGGATACGCAGTATTTT
.	TRBJ1-2	.	TRBV7-2	CASSLVNSPHGYTF	TGTGCCAGCAGCTTAGTTAACAGTCCCCATGGCTACACCTTC
.	TRBJ1-1	.	TRBV11-2	CASTLTLNTEAFF	TGTGCCAGCACCCTCACCTTGAACACTGAAGCTTTCTTT
few	TRBJ1-1	.	TRBV6-5	CASSYSSGALNTEAFF	TGTGCCAGCAGTTACTCCTCGGGGGCGCTGAACACTGAAGCTTTCTTT
few	TRBJ1-5	.	TRBV6-2/TRBV6-3	CASSGSPGGPQHF	TGTGCCAGCAGCGGGAGCCCCGGGGGGCCCCAGCATTTT
once	TRBJ1-1	.	TRBV6-1	CAVQRGGNTEAFF	TGTGCCGTACAACGAGGGGGGAACACTGAAGCTTTCTTT
.	TRBJ1-6	TRBD1	TRBV20-1	CSAPGTGYSPLHF	TGCAGTGCCCCCGGGACAGGGTATTCACCCCTCCACTTT
few	TRBJ2-5	.	TRBV11-2	CASSPGPRETQYF	TGTGCCAGCAGCCCTGGGCCAAGGGAGACCCAGTACTTC
.	TRBJ2-3	.	TRBV30	CAWSVHPTDTQYF	TGTGCCTGGAGTGTACATCCAACAGATACGCAGTATTTT